This T cell receptor beta chain derives from a study of response to subunit inactivated influenza vaccine. A note on this clonotype: Its specificity is unknown.

Trimming removed 3 bases at V and 0 bases at J, with 9 bases between. CDR1 and CDR2 (germline): DFQATT, SNEGSKA (reference sequence). This CDR3 contains 13 residues. TCRdb recomputed calls from the RT-PCR reads with MiXCR, one row per CDR3 protein. The data show around 320,000 distinct CDR3 sequences, around 20% seen once. The study's findings and limits: Seasonal influenza vaccination, on each occasion, was suggested by the authors to recruit few new T cells.

The TCR was taken from a man between 50 and 75 years old who received an inactivated influenza vaccine. V is TRBV20-1 and J is TRBJ2-7; D is possibly TRBD1 or TRBD2 (6 bases each). The input for sequencing was PBMCs from blood, taken approximately 20 months after vaccination. CDR3 sequence (DNA): TGCAGTGCTAGCCCGGGGGCCTCCTACGAGCAGTACTTC. Protein: CSASPGASYEQYF.